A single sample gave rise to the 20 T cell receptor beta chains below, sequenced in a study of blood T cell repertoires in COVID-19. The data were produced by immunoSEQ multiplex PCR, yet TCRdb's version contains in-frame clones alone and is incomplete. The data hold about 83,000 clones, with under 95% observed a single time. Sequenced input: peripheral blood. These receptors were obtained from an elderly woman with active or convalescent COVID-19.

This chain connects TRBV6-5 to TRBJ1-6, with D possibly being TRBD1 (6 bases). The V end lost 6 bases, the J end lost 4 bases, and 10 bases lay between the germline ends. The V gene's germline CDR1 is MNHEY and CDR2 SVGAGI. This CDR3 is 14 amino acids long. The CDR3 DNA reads TGTGCCAGCAGCTCCACAGGGTATAATTCACCCCTCCACTTT. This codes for CASSSTGYNSPLHF.

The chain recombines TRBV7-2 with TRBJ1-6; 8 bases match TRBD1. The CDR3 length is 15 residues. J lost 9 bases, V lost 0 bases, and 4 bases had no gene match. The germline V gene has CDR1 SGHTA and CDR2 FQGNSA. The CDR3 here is CASSLAGRGRSPLHF. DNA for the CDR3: TGTGCCAGCAGCTTAGCGGGCAGGGGGCGTTCACCCCTCCACTTT.

The DNA for the CDR3 is TGTGCCAGCTCAGAGCAGACAGGGGGCGCATATGGCTACACCTTC. Amino acid sequence: CASSEQTGGAYGYTF. The chain is built from TRBV18 and TRBJ1-2; TRBD1 agrees at 10 bases. Trimming removed 5 bases from V and 5 bases from J; junction bases left unmatched: 8. The CDR3 loop spans 15 amino acids. The germline V gene has CDR1 KGHSH and CDR2 LQKENI.

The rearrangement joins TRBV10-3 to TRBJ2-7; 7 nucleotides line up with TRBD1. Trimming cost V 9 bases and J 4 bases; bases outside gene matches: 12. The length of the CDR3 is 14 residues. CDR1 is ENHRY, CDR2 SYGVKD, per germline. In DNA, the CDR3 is TGTGCCATAGCTGCGGCCAGGGGGAATTACGAGCAGTACTTC. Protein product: CAIAAARGNYEQYF.

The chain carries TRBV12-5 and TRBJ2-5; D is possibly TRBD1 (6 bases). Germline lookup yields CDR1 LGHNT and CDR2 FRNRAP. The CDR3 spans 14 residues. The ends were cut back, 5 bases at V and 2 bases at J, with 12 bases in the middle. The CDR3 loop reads CASGIDRWQETQYF. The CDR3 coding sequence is TGTGCTAGTGGTATTGACAGGTGGCAAGAGACCCAGTACTTC.

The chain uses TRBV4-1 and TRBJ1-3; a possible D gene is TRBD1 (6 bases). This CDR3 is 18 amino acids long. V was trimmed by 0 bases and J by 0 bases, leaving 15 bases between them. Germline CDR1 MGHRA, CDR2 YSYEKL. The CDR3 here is CASSQEPLDRSSGNTIYF. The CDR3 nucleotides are TGCGCCAGCAGCCAAGAACCATTAGACAGGAGCTCTGGAAACACCATATATTTT.

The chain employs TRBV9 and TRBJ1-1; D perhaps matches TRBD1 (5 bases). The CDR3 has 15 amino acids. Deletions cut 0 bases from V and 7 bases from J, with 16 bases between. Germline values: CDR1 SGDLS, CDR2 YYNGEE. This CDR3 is CASSVDSSGGNEAFF. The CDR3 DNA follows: TGTGCCAGCAGCGTAGACTCTTCTGGGGGGAATGAAGCTTTCTTT.

This chain's CDR3 is CATSRPRGQGVVKNIQYF. In DNA form, the CDR3 reads TGTGCCACCAGCAGACCCCGGGGACAGGGGGTTGTCAAAAACATTCAGTACTTC. The V gene is TRBV15, the J gene TRBJ2-4; 11 nucleotides align to TRBD1. The CDR3 covers 18 residues. Germline values: CDR1 LNHNV, CDR2 YYDKDF (reference sequence). V dropped 2 bases and J dropped 3; count of bases not matched to a gene: 9.

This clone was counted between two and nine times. The CDR3 nucleotides are TGTGCCAGTACACACGGACAGTTGTACTATGGCTACACCTTC. It specifies CASTHGQLYYGYTF. The chain joins TRBV19 to TRBJ1-2, with D perhaps matching TRBD1 (6 bases). The CDR3 loop spans 14 amino acids. V dropped 7 bases and J dropped 3 bases, with 15 bases sitting between them. Germline CDR1 is LNHDA and CDR2 is SQIVND (reference sequence).

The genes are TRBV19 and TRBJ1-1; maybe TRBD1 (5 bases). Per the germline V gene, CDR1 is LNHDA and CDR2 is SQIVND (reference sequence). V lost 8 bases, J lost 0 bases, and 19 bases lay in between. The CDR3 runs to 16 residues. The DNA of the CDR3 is TGTGCCAGTCTAAGGGGTGGGGGGAACATGAACACTGAAGCTTTCTTT. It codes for CASLRGGGNMNTEAFF. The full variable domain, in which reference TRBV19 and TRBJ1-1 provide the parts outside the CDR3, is DGGITQSPKYLFRKEGQNVTLSCEQNLNHDAMYWYRQDPGQGLRLIYYSQIVNDFQKGDIAEGYSVSREKKESFPLTVTSAQKNPTAFYLCASLRGGGNMNTEAFFGQGTRLTVV.

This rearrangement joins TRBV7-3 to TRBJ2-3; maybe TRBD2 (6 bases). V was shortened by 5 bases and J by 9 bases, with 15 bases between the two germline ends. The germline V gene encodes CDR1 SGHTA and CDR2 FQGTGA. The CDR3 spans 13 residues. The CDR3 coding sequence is TGTGCCAGCAGCCTCGAGACTAGTACCACGCAGTATTTT. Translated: CASSLETSTTQYF.

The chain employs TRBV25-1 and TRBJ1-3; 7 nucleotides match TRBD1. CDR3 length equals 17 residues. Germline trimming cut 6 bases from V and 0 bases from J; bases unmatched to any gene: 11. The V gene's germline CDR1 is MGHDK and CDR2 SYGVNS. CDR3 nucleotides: TGTGCCAGCAGCGAGACAGGGCGCCCGATCTCTGGAAACACCATATATTTT. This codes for CASSETGRPISGNTIYF. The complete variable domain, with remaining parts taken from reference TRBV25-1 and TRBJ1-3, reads EADIYQTPRYLVIGTGKKITLECSQTMGHDKMYWYQQDPGMELHLIHYSYGVNSTEKGDLSSESTVSRIRTEHFPLTLESARPSHTSQYLCASSETGRPISGNTIYFGEGSWLTVV.

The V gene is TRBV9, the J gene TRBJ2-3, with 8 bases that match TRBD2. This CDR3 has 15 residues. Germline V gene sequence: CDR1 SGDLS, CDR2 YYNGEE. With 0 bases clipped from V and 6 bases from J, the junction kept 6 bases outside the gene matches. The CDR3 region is CASSVDSGGPDTQYF. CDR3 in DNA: TGTGCCAGCAGCGTAGACTCGGGGGGGCCCGATACGCAGTATTTT. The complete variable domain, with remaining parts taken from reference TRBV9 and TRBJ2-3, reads DSGVTQTPKHLITATGQRVTLRCSPRSGDLSVYWYQQSLDQGLQFLIQYYNGEERAKGNILERFSAQQFPDLHSELNLSSLELGDSALYFCASSVDSGGPDTQYFGPGTRLTVL.

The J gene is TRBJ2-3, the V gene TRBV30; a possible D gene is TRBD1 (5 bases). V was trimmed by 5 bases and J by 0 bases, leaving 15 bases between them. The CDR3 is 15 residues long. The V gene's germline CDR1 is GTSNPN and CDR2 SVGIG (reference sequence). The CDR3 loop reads CAWATGVTSTDTQYF. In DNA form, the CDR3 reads TGTGCCTGGGCCACAGGCGTGACCAGCACAGATACGCAGTATTTT.

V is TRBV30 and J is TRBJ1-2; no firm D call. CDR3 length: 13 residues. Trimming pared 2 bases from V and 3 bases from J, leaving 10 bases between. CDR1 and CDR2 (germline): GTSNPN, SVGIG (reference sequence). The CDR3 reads CAWSPGIDYGYTF. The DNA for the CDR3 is TGTGCCTGGAGTCCGGGAATAGACTATGGCTACACCTTC. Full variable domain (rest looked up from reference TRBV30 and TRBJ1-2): SQTIHQWPATLVQPVGSPLSLECTVEGTSNPNLYWYRQAAGRGLQLLFYSVGIGQISSEVPQNLSASRPQDRQFILSSKKLLLSDSGFYLCAWSPGIDYGYTFGSGTRLTVV.

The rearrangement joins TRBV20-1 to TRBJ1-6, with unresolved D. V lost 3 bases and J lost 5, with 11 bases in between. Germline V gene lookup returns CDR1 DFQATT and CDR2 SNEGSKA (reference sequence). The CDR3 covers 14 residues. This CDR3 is CSASRGFDNSPLHF. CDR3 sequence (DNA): TGCAGTGCTAGTAGAGGGTTCGATAATTCACCCCTCCACTTT.

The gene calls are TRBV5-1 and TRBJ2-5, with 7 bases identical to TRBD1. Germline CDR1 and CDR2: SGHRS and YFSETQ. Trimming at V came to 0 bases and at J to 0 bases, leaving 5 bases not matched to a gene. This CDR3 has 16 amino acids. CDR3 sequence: CASSLVIDRDQETQYF. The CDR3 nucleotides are TGCGCCAGCAGCTTGGTTATCGACAGGGACCAAGAGACCCAGTACTTC.

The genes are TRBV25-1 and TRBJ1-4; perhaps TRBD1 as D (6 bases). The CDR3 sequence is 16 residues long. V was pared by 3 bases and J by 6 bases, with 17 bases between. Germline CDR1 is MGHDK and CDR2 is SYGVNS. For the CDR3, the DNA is TGTGCCAGCAGTGATGGGGACACTCGAGGAGATGAAAAACTGTTTTTT. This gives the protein CASSDGDTRGDEKLFF.

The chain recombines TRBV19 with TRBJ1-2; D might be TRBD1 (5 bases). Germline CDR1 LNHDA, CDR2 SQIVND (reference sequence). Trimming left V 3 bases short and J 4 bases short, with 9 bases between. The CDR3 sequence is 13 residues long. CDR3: CASSMGQFYGYTF. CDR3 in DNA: TGTGCCAGTAGTATGGGGCAGTTCTATGGCTACACCTTC.

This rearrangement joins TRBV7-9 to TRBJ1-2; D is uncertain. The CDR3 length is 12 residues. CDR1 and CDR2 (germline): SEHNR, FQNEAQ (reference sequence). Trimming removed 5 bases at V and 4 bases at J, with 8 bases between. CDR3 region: CASSDGSYGYTF. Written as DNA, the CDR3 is TGTGCCAGCAGCGACGGGTCCTATGGCTACACCTTC. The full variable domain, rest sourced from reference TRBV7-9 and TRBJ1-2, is DTGVSQNPRHKITKRGQNVTFRCDPISEHNRLYWYRQTLGQGPEFLTYFQNEAQLEKSRLLSDRFSAERPKGSFSTLEIQRTEQGDSAMYLCASSDGSYGYTFGSGTRLTVV.